One sample yielded the 16 T cell receptor beta chains listed below, sequenced in a study of OX40 agonist ivuxolimab in advanced cancers. Sequenced by immunoSEQ multiplex PCR; TCRdb stores in-frame clones only, minus some. The sample holds tens of thousands of clones, 60% to 85% seen once. The material sequenced was CD4+ or CD8+ T cells sorted from blood, taken in a trial of the OX40 agonist ivuxolimab. The origin of the receptors is an adult with an advanced solid tumor such as melanoma, head and neck, liver or kidney cancer.

The rearrangement links TRBV6-6 to TRBJ2-7, with D possibly being TRBD1 or TRBD2 (5 bases each). Germline lookup yields CDR1 MNHNY and CDR2 SVGAGI (reference sequence). CDR3 length: 14 residues. V lost 10 bases to trimming and J lost 6 bases, with 22 bases between them. CDR3 in amino acids: CATGMGDRSGEQYF. In nucleotides, the CDR3 is TGTGCCACTGGAATGGGGGACCGATCGGGCGAGCAGTACTTC.

This chain connects TRBV28 to TRBJ1-3; D possibly corresponds to TRBD1 (5 bases). V lost 5 bases and J 2 bases, leaving 10 bases between the germline ends. This CDR3 comprises 14 residues. The germline V gene has CDR1 MDHEN and CDR2 SYDVKM. For the CDR3, the DNA is TGTGCCAGCAGTCCGAGGACAACTGGAAACACCATATATTTT. It yields the protein CASSPRTTGNTIYF. The whole variable domain, remainder taken from reference TRBV28 and TRBJ1-3, is DVKVTQSSRYLVKRTGEKVFLECVQDMDHENMFWYRQDPGLGLRLIYFSYDVKMKEKGDIPEGYSVSREKKERFSLILESASTNQTSMYLCASSPRTTGNTIYFGEGSWLTVV.

The chain employs TRBV18 and TRBJ1-4; a weak D match, TRBD1 (5 bases). Germline V gene data show CDR1 as KGHSH and CDR2 as LQKENI. The CDR3 covers 15 residues. Deletions cut 2 bases from V and 0 bases from J, with 7 bases between. In nucleotides, the CDR3 is TGTGCCAGCTCACCAAGGGGTTCAACTAATGAAAAACTGTTTTTT. This encodes CASSPRGSTNEKLFF.

The V gene is TRBV4-2, the J gene TRBJ2-2; D is uncertain. The CDR3 is made up of 13 amino acids. Trimming cost V 2 bases and J 6 bases, with 7 bases left between them. Germline V gene sequence: CDR1 LGHNA, CDR2 YNFKEQ. CDR3 protein: CASSQPVAGELFF. The CDR3 nucleotides read TGTGCCAGCAGCCAACCTGTAGCCGGGGAGCTGTTTTTT.

This chain connects TRBV10-3 to TRBJ2-5, with a possible D match to TRBD1 (5 bases). The germline gives CDR1 ENHRY, CDR2 SYGVKD. The CDR3 has 13 residues. Trimming stripped 4 bases from V and 6 bases from J, with 12 bases between. CDR3 nucleotide sequence: TGTGCCATCAGTGGCGACAGTAAGCAGACCCAGTACTTC. Amino acid sequence: CAISGDSKQTQYF.

This clone was seen just once. DNA for the CDR3: TGCGCCAGCAGTCCGACTAGCGGGGGGGGACTAGCGCCAGATACGCAGTATTTT. It codes for CASSPTSGGGLAPDTQYF. The chain recombines TRBV10-2 with TRBJ2-3; 14 bases agree with TRBD2. J gave up 4 bases and V 5 bases, and 11 bases lay outside the gene matches. Germline V lookup: CDR1 WSHSY, CDR2 SAAADI. The CDR3 is 18 residues long.

The chain carries TRBV19 and TRBJ1-4; 7 bases map to TRBD1. V lost 5 bases, J lost 6 bases, and 6 bases stayed unmatched. This CDR3 is built from 14 residues. Germline CDR1 LNHDA, CDR2 SQIVND (reference sequence). DNA of the CDR3: TGTGCCAGTAGTCAGGGACAGCGTCATGAAAAACTGTTTTTT. Its protein product is CASSQGQRHEKLFF. The whole variable domain, remainder taken from reference TRBV19 and TRBJ1-4, is DGGITQSPKYLFRKEGQNVTLSCEQNLNHDAMYWYRQDPGQGLRLIYYSQIVNDFQKGDIAEGYSVSREKKESFPLTVTSAQKNPTAFYLCASSQGQRHEKLFFGSGTQLSVL.

V usage is TRBV7-9 and J usage is TRBJ2-1; D is tentatively TRBD1 or TRBD2 (5 bases each). With 0 bases removed from V and 4 bases from J, the gap between germline ends came to 10 bases. The CDR3 covers 15 residues. The germline gives CDR1 SEHNR, CDR2 FQNEAQ (reference sequence). The CDR3 reads CASSLAPGTYNEQFF. The CDR3 nucleotides read TGTGCCAGCAGCTTAGCCCCGGGGACGTACAATGAGCAGTTCTTC. The whole variable domain, filled in from reference TRBV7-9 and TRBJ2-1, reads DTGVSQNPRHKITKRGQNVTFRCDPISEHNRLYWYRQTLGQGPEFLTYFQNEAQLEKSRLLSDRFSAERPKGSFSTLEIQRTEQGDSAMYLCASSLAPGTYNEQFFGPGTRLTVL.

The chain employs TRBV19 and TRBJ1-2; 8 bases fit TRBD1. The CDR3 extends over 14 amino acids. Trimming took 7 bases from V and 2 from J; bases not matched to a gene: 6. Germline loops: CDR1 LNHDA, CDR2 SQIVND (reference sequence). This CDR3 reads CASTGQGGNYGYTF. CDR3 sequence (DNA): TGTGCCAGTACCGGACAGGGAGGGAACTATGGCTACACCTTC.

The rearrangement links TRBV2 to TRBJ1-6; D is uncertain. The germline CDR1 and CDR2 sequences are SNHLY and FYNNEI. There are 11 residues in the CDR3. Trimming stripped 7 bases from V and 2 bases from J, with 0 bases between. CDR3 DNA: TGTGCCAGCACCTATAATTCACCCCTCCACTTT. Amino acids: CASTYNSPLHF.

The chain links TRBV11-1 to TRBJ2-1; 14 nucleotides line up with TRBD2. With V trimmed by 0 bases and J by 0 bases, 1 base remained unmatched. Per the germline V gene, CDR1 is SGHAT and CDR2 is FQDESV (reference sequence). The CDR3 covers 18 residues. CDR3 residues: CASSLAGTSGSSYNEQFF. CDR3 DNA sequence: TGTGCCAGCAGCTTAGCCGGGACTAGCGGGAGCTCCTACAATGAGCAGTTCTTC.

This chain connects TRBV4-1 to TRBJ1-3; no clear D gene. The CDR3 sequence is 18 residues long. In germline, CDR1 is MGHRA, CDR2 YSYEKL. V shed 2 bases and J shed 0 bases, with 17 bases lying between them. In DNA, the CDR3 is TGCGCCAGCAGCCAAATCATGGTGGCAGGCCTCTCTGGAAACACCATATATTTT. This gives the protein CASSQIMVAGLSGNTIYF.

J is TRBJ1-2 and V is TRBV6-5, with D possibly being TRBD1 (6 bases). Germline CDR1 reads MNHEY; CDR2 reads SVGAGI. CDR3 length equals 13 residues. V was clipped by 6 bases and J by 2 bases, with 10 bases between them. The CDR3 region is CASRRTGNYGYTF. The CDR3 DNA is TGTGCCAGCAGACGTACAGGGAACTATGGCTACACCTTC.

The chain carries TRBV7-2 and TRBJ2-2, with D tentatively TRBD2 (6 bases). Per the germline V gene, CDR1 is SGHTA and CDR2 is FQGNSA. V lost 6 bases and J lost 8, with 22 bases in between. CDR3 length: 16 residues. CDR3 residues: CASRPGPGGRTGELFF. CDR3 in DNA: TGTGCCAGCAGGCCCGGTCCCGGGGGAAGGACAGGGGAGCTGTTTTTT.

V gene TRBV14 combines with J gene TRBJ1-5; 8 bases agree with TRBD1. From germline, CDR1 is SGHDN and CDR2 FVKESK. This CDR3 is built from 15 residues. V lost 4 bases, J lost 4 bases, and 6 bases stayed unmatched. The chain's CDR3 is CASSRGQGGNQPQHF. As DNA, the CDR3 is TGTGCCAGCAGCCGTGGACAGGGTGGAAATCAGCCCCAGCATTTT.

The chain carries TRBV7-3 and TRBJ1-1; a weak D match, TRBD1 (5 bases). The ends were cut back, 1 base at V and 5 bases at J, with 8 bases in the middle. Germline values: CDR1 SGHTA, CDR2 FQGTGA. CDR3 length: 13 residues. The CDR3 sequence is CASSLRGWTEAFF. The CDR3, as DNA: TGTGCCAGCAGCTTAAGGGGGTGGACTGAAGCTTTCTTT.